The 21 T cell receptor beta chains below come from one sample, sequenced in a study of blood T cells in healthy people across ages. Alongside a J-beta primer mix, a sample-barcoded 5' primer served in a second PCR lasting about 7 to 11 cycles. Via MiXCR, TCRdb re-called the 5' RACE reads, giving one row per CDR3 protein. The table lists about 1,000,000 distinct CDR3 sequences, less than 50% of them singletons. Input material: blood. Receptors were obtained from an older woman in good health.

The chain has TRBV24-1 and TRBJ2-1, with 11 bases fitting TRBD2. This CDR3 comprises 17 residues. Germline V gene sequence: CDR1 KGHDR, CDR2 SFDVKD. With V trimmed by 6 bases and J by 0 bases, 6 bases remained unmatched. CDR3 residues: CATSSAGLAGSYNEQFF. The CDR3 DNA sequence: TGTGCCACCAGTTCTGCCGGACTAGCGGGCTCCTACAATGAGCAGTTCTTC.

This chain connects TRBV5-1 to TRBJ2-4; 9 positions match TRBD1. The germline CDR1 and CDR2 sequences are SGHRS and YFSETQ. V lost 5 bases, J lost 8 bases, and 11 bases stayed unmatched. There are 15 residues in the CDR3. The CDR3 here is CASSSGTGTVYIQYF. The CDR3 nucleotides read TGCGCCAGCAGTTCCGGGACAGGGACGGTCTACATTCAGTACTTC.

This clonotype was seen only a few times. The chain carries TRBV2 and TRBJ2-3; D may match TRBD1 or TRBD2 (5 bases each). V lost 1 base, J lost 2 bases, and 13 bases lay in between. The CDR3 runs 16 residues. Germline lookup yields CDR1 SNHLY and CDR2 FYNNEI. The CDR3 here is CASSEGGSGYTDTQYF. The CDR3 DNA sequence: TGTGCCAGCAGTGAAGGGGGGAGCGGATACACAGATACGCAGTATTTT. Looking up the rest from reference TRBV2 and TRBJ2-3 gives the full variable domain: EPEVTQTPSHQVTQMGQEVILRCVPISNHLYFYWYRQILGQKVEFLVSFYNNEISEKSEIFDDQFSVERPDGSNFTLKIRSTKLEDSAMYFCASSEGGSGYTDTQYFGPGTRLTVL.

This clonotype has a handful of counts. The chain links TRBV28 to TRBJ2-5; 9 nucleotides line up with TRBD2. Germline V gives CDR1 MDHEN, CDR2 SYDVKM. The junction had 7 bases not matched to a gene; V was cut back by 5 bases and J by 6 bases. CDR3 length: 14 amino acids. CDR3 amino acids: CASSTLAGVKTQYF. CDR3 nucleotide sequence: TGTGCCAGCAGTACCTTAGCGGGAGTAAAGACCCAGTACTTC.

This chain connects TRBV19 to TRBJ2-1, with TRBD2 matching 8 bases. This CDR3 has 16 amino acids. Germline V gene data show CDR1 as LNHDA and CDR2 as SQIVND (reference sequence). The junction had 12 bases not matched to a gene; V was cut back by 7 bases and J by 4 bases. The CDR3 reads CASTHRRAGEYNEQFF. The CDR3 coding sequence is TGTGCCAGTACTCACAGGCGAGCGGGAGAGTACAATGAGCAGTTCTTC.

This chain joins TRBV2 and TRBJ1-6; unclear D gene. The V end lost 1 base, the J end lost 7 bases, and 8 bases lay between the germline ends. The CDR3 runs 14 residues. Germline CDR1 reads SNHLY; CDR2 reads FYNNEI. CDR3 sequence: CASSEGHTNSPLHF. The DNA for the CDR3 is TGTGCCAGCAGTGAAGGGCACACGAATTCACCCCTCCACTTT.

Only one count was recorded for this clonotype. The junction departs from germline at one end; a sequencing error may be responsible. The chain recombines TRBV27 with TRBJ2-7; 8 positions match TRBD1. CDR1 and CDR2 from the germline V gene are MNHEY and SMNVEV (reference sequence). The CDR3 runs 14 residues. This CDR3 reads CAGSGRTGFYEQYF. In nucleotides, the CDR3 is TGTGCCGGCAGTGGCCGGACAGGGTTCTACGAGCAGTACTTC.

Here the CDR3 DNA reads TGTGCCAGCAGTTCAAAGACCCTCACAGATACGCAGTATTTT. The encoded protein is CASSSKTLTDTQYF. The V gene is TRBV2, the J gene TRBJ2-3, with D uncertain. Per germline, CDR1 SNHLY and CDR2 FYNNEI. The CDR3 contains 14 residues. Trimming shortened V by 5 bases and J by 2 bases, and 11 bases separated the two germline ends.

CDR3 bases: TGCGCCAGCAGCGCGGGACTAGCGAAAGCAGATACGCAGTATTTT. It translates to CASSAGLAKADTQYF. The rearrangement links TRBV5-1 to TRBJ2-3, with TRBD2 identical over 10 bases. J gave up 4 bases and V 4 bases, and 6 bases lay outside the gene matches. There are 15 residues in the CDR3. Germline lookup yields CDR1 SGHRS and CDR2 YFSETQ.

The gene calls are TRBV5-1 and TRBJ1-2; no definite D call. V shed 0 bases and J shed 4 bases, with 13 bases lying between them. CDR3 length equals 15 residues. Germline values: CDR1 SGHRS, CDR2 YFSETQ. As DNA, the CDR3 is TGCGCCAGCAGCTTGGGAGCGGGCCCACCCTATGGCTACACCTTC. Encoded protein: CASSLGAGPPYGYTF.

CDR3 loop: CASSKSSYQETQYF. In DNA form, the CDR3 reads TGTGCCAGCAGTAAAAGCTCGTACCAAGAGACCCAGTACTTC. The gene calls are TRBV27 and TRBJ2-5; D gene ambiguous. This CDR3 is 14 amino acids long. CDR1 and CDR2 from the germline V gene are MNHEY and SMNVEV (reference sequence). The V and J ends lost 5 bases and 0 bases respectively, with 10 bases between them.

This chain connects TRBV18 to TRBJ2-5; D possibly corresponds to TRBD2 (6 bases). The germline V gene encodes CDR1 KGHSH and CDR2 LQKENI. The CDR3 totals 15 residues. V was trimmed by 2 bases and J by 2 bases, leaving 12 bases between them. As DNA, the CDR3 is TGTGCCAGCTCACCAAGTGGGACTCAACAAGAGACCCAGTACTTC. As protein: CASSPSGTQQETQYF.

This clonotype was detected a few times. The genes are TRBV7-9 and TRBJ1-2, with a tentative D call TRBD1 (5 bases). CDR3 length: 14 residues. The V and J ends lost 1 base and 6 bases respectively, with 12 bases between them. Germline CDR1 and CDR2: SEHNR and FQNEAQ (reference sequence). CDR3 DNA: TGTGCCAGCAGCTTAGGCCCAGGGAGCGATGGCTACACCTTC. This gives the protein CASSLGPGSDGYTF.

The chain links TRBV5-5 to TRBJ1-4; 7 positions agree with TRBD1. In germline, CDR1 is SGHKS, CDR2 YYEKEE (reference sequence). The CDR3 length is 17 residues. Unmatched junction bases numbered 6, after V lost 0 bases and J lost 1 base. The CDR3 protein is CASSLAGRGETNEKLFF. CDR3 sequence (DNA): TGTGCCAGCAGCTTGGCTGGCAGGGGGGAAACTAATGAAAAACTGTTTTTT.

The sample holds a few counts of this clonotype. The rearrangement uses TRBV6-5 and TRBJ2-1; 8 nucleotides line up with TRBD1. CDR3 length: 14 amino acids. Looked up from germline, CDR1 is MNHEY and CDR2 is SVGAGI. After removal of 1 base from V and 4 bases from J, the junction contained 0 bases not matched to a gene. The CDR3 region has the DNA TGTGCCAGCAGTTACTGGACAGGGTACAATGAGCAGTTCTTC. As protein: CASSYWTGYNEQFF.

The chain is built from TRBV6-5 and TRBJ1-5, with no clear D. The CDR3 has 13 residues. Germline CDR1 reads MNHEY; CDR2 reads SVGAGI. V was shortened by 2 bases and J by 5 bases, with 7 bases between the two germline ends. CDR3 coding DNA: TGTGCCAGCAGTTACGACCGGTATCAGCCCCAGCATTTT. This encodes CASSYDRYQPQHF.

The chain employs TRBV7-8 and TRBJ2-5, with 7 bases lining up with TRBD1. CDR1 is SGHVS, CDR2 FQNEAQ, per germline. Trimming cost V 4 bases and J 5 bases; bases outside gene matches: 7. This CDR3 comprises 14 residues. This CDR3 reads CASSSGTVGETQYF. In DNA, the CDR3 is TGTGCCAGCAGCTCCGGGACAGTCGGGGAGACCCAGTACTTC. The full variable domain, its missing parts supplied by reference TRBV7-8 and TRBJ2-5, is GAGVSQSPRYKVAKRGQDVALRCDPISGHVSLFWYQQALGQGPEFLTYFQNEAQLDKSGLPSDRFFAERPEGSVSTLKIQRTQQEDSAVYLCASSSGTVGETQYFGPGTRLLVL.

The J gene is TRBJ2-7, the V gene TRBV20-1, with 10 bases that match TRBD1. The germline V gene encodes CDR1 DFQATT and CDR2 SNEGSKA (reference sequence). The CDR3 length is 15 residues. V trimming: 8 bases; J trimming: 3 bases; junction bases outside the gene matches: 13. The CDR3 reads CSNIRQGAGRYEQYF. The CDR3, as DNA: TGCAGTAATATACGACAGGGGGCCGGCCGCTACGAGCAGTACTTC.

The V and J genes are TRBV7-8 and TRBJ2-3; D gene uncertain. The CDR3 sequence is 15 residues long. V was cut by 5 bases and J by 0 bases, with 12 bases left in between. From germline, CDR1 is SGHVS and CDR2 FQNEAQ. The CDR3 protein is CASSPNSDSTDTQYF. In DNA, the CDR3 is TGTGCCAGCAGCCCTAACAGCGATAGCACAGATACGCAGTATTTT.

The V call is TRBV12-3 or TRBV12-4, the J call TRBJ1-1, with 7 bases fitting TRBD1. Trimming cost V 6 bases and J 6 bases; bases outside gene matches: 10. The length of the CDR3 is 14 residues. The CDR3 reads CASSGGTETSEAFF. DNA of the CDR3: TGTGCCAGCAGCGGGGGGACAGAAACCTCTGAAGCTTTCTTT.

V and J are TRBV20-1 and TRBJ1-1; TRBD1 aligns across 8 bases. CDR3 length equals 15 residues. Germline trimming cut 0 bases from V and 4 bases from J; bases unmatched to any gene: 7. Germline CDR1 is DFQATT and CDR2 is SNEGSKA (reference sequence). The CDR3 DNA is TGCAGTGCTAGAGATTACGTAACAGGGGGCACTGAAGCTTTCTTT. Translated, it gives CSARDYVTGGTEAFF.